Shown below are 32 T cell receptor beta chains from a single sample sequenced in a study of control samples from healthy donors and cancer patients. Clones were sequenced by immunoSEQ multiplex PCR, and TCRdb holds only the in-frame ones, with some missing. Found here are some 190,000 clones; the top ten clones hold approximately 2.2%. Specimen: blood. These receptors originate from a woman aged 25-40 years in good health.

The V call is TRBV7-2, the J call TRBJ2-2; TRBD2 aligns across 10 bases. J lost 6 bases, V lost 11 bases, and 15 bases had no gene match. CDR3 length: 16 amino acids. Germline CDR1 reads SGHTA; CDR2 reads FQGNSA. This CDR3 is CAAAGGRGPPSGELFF. In DNA, the CDR3 is TGTGCCGCAGCGGGGGGGAGGGGACCTCCTTCCGGGGAGCTGTTTTTT.

The V and J genes are TRBV4-1 and TRBJ2-7, with D unresolved. Trimming took 1 base from V and 2 from J, leaving 9 bases between them. The CDR3 length is 14 residues. Per the germline V gene, CDR1 is MGHRA and CDR2 is YSYEKL. For the CDR3, the DNA is TGCGCCAGCAGCCAAGGCCGGACCGCCTACGAGCAGTACTTC. Its translation: CASSQGRTAYEQYF.

The chain recombines TRBV11-2 with TRBJ1-2, with no clear D. The V gene lost 1 base and the J gene lost 3 bases, with 21 bases spanning the gap. The germline V gene encodes CDR1 SGHAT and CDR2 FQNNGV. The CDR3 contains 18 residues. CDR3 coding DNA: TGTGCCAGCAGCTTAGCTAAAGCCCCCTTCACCGGGGACTATGGCTACACCTTC. It is translated as CASSLAKAPFTGDYGYTF.

This rearrangement joins TRBV19 to TRBJ1-1, with D hard to call. V lost 5 bases and J 8 bases, leaving 9 bases between the germline ends. The CDR3 spans 11 residues. Germline V gene data show CDR1 as LNHDA and CDR2 as SQIVND (reference sequence). CDR3 loop: CASSPKVEAFF. As DNA, the CDR3 is TGTGCCAGTAGTCCTAAAGTGGAAGCTTTCTTT.

The chain is built from TRBV6-5 and TRBJ1-5; no clear D. V was shortened by 0 bases and J by 1 base, with 7 bases between the two germline ends. The CDR3 length is 15 residues. CDR1 and CDR2 from the germline V gene are MNHEY and SVGAGI. The CDR3 DNA reads as TGTGCCAGCAGTTACTCGCCAAGGAGCAATCAGCCCCAGCATTTT. This codes for CASSYSPRSNQPQHF.

The rearrangement uses TRBV27 and TRBJ1-6; D is possibly TRBD1 (6 bases). The germline CDR1 and CDR2 sequences are MNHEY and SMNVEV (reference sequence). V shed 3 bases and J shed 1 base, with 13 bases lying between them. The CDR3 consists of 17 residues. CDR3 nucleotide sequence: TGTGCCAGCAGTTTCGGCAGGGGAGGATCCTATAATTCACCCCTCCACTTT. Translation: CASSFGRGGSYNSPLHF.

The rearrangement joins TRBV7-6 to TRBJ1-1, with unresolved D. The CDR3 totals 17 residues. CDR1 is SGHVS and CDR2 is FNYEAQ in the germline V gene. Trimming pared 0 bases from V and 0 bases from J, leaving 14 bases between. In nucleotides, the CDR3 is TGTGCCAGCAGCTTAGCGCAGGCGGCCCAAATGAACACTGAAGCTTTCTTT. It encodes CASSLAQAAQMNTEAFF.

The chain uses TRBV7-9 and TRBJ1-2; the D is unclear. Trimming shortened V by 1 base and J by 4 bases, and 10 bases separated the two germline ends. The CDR3 runs to 14 residues. The germline V gene has CDR1 SEHNR and CDR2 FQNEAQ (reference sequence). The CDR3 loop is CASSLDGSTYGYTF. The DNA for the CDR3 is TGTGCCAGCAGCTTAGATGGGTCCACCTATGGCTACACCTTC.

This rearrangement joins TRBV4-2 to TRBJ2-7; a weak D match, TRBD1 (6 bases). V lost 1 base to trimming and J lost 2 bases, with 12 bases between them. The CDR3 totals 15 residues. Germline V gene sequence: CDR1 LGHNA, CDR2 YNFKEQ. The DNA for the CDR3 is TGTGCCAGCAGCCAAGTAAAGGACAGTACCTACGAGCAGTACTTC. Its protein is CASSQVKDSTYEQYF.

The rearrangement links TRBV5-1 to TRBJ2-7; D tentatively fits TRBD1 or TRBD2 (6 bases each). CDR3 length: 15 residues. Trimming stripped 1 base from V and 1 base from J, with 12 bases between. The germline gives CDR1 SGHRS, CDR2 YFSETQ. CDR3 loop: CASSLFTGTSYEQYF. CDR3 nucleotide sequence: TGCGCCAGCAGCTTGTTTACAGGGACTTCCTACGAGCAGTACTTC.

The chain employs TRBV24-1 and TRBJ1-5, with D possibly matching TRBD1 (6 bases). Trimming stripped 9 bases from V and 9 bases from J, with 20 bases between. CDR1 KGHDR and CDR2 SFDVKD come from the germline V gene. There are 14 residues in the CDR3. This CDR3 reads CATPYRARRWPQHF. In nucleotides, the CDR3 is TGTGCCACCCCGTACAGGGCCCGGAGATGGCCCCAGCATTTT.

The CDR3 DNA sequence: TGTGCCAGCAGTGCGGGGGGGCCGAGGTACAATGAGCAGTTCTTC. Its protein is CASSAGGPRYNEQFF. The J gene is TRBJ2-1, the V gene TRBV28; TRBD2 matches at 9 bases. Germline V gene data show CDR1 as MDHEN and CDR2 as SYDVKM. The CDR3 spans 15 residues. With V trimmed by 5 bases and J by 4 bases, 6 bases remained unmatched.

The gene calls are TRBV30 and TRBJ1-2, with D unclear. V was cut by 2 bases and J by 0 bases, with 10 bases left in between. This CDR3 is 14 amino acids long. CDR1 and CDR2 (germline): GTSNPN, SVGIG (reference sequence). CDR3 bases: TGTGCCTGGAGTCGGGGTTTTTCTAACTATGGCTACACCTTC. As protein: CAWSRGFSNYGYTF.

The chain is built from TRBV29-1 and TRBJ1-2, with TRBD1 matching 9 bases. Per the germline V gene, CDR1 is SQVTM and CDR2 is ANQGSEA. This CDR3 has 15 amino acids. Unmatched junction bases numbered 15, after V lost 5 bases and J lost 8 bases. The CDR3 is CSVSPLQGASGGYTF. The DNA for the CDR3 is TGCAGCGTTTCTCCATTACAGGGGGCGTCGGGCGGCTACACCTTC.

The chain has TRBV5-6 and TRBJ2-7, with 15 bases identical to TRBD2. After removal of 2 bases from V and 5 bases from J, the junction contained 2 bases not matched to a gene. CDR1 is SGHDT, CDR2 YYEEEE, per germline. The CDR3 length is 15 residues. The CDR3 is CASSFRTSGGDEQYF. The DNA of the CDR3 is TGTGCCAGCAGCTTCCGGACTAGCGGGGGGGACGAGCAGTACTTC.

The V gene is TRBV15, the J gene TRBJ2-5, with D tentatively TRBD1 (5 bases). V was pared by 0 bases and J by 2 bases, with 7 bases between. Per the germline V gene, CDR1 is LNHNV and CDR2 is YYDKDF (reference sequence). This CDR3 contains 14 residues. The CDR3 sequence is CATSRDRTQETQYF. The CDR3 DNA reads as TGTGCCACCAGCAGAGATAGGACACAAGAGACCCAGTACTTC. Using reference TRBV15 and TRBJ2-5 for the parts outside the CDR3, the full variable domain is DAMVIQNPRYQVTQFGKPVTLSCSQTLNHNVMYWYQQKSSQAPKLLFHYYDKDFNNEADTPDNFQSRRPNTSFCFLDIRSPGLGDTAMYLCATSRDRTQETQYFGPGTRLLVL.

The chain has TRBV7-9 and TRBJ2-5; the D gene is possibly TRBD2 (6 bases). CDR1 is SEHNR and CDR2 is FQNEAQ in the germline V gene (reference sequence). This CDR3 has 14 amino acids. Trimming left V 5 bases short and J 1 base short, with 11 bases between. CDR3: CASSPRRGQETQYF. In DNA form, the CDR3 reads TGTGCCAGCAGCCCCCGGCGGGGCCAAGAGACCCAGTACTTC.

CDR3 coding DNA: TGTGCCAGCAGTTTTTGGGTGATAGAGACCCAGTACTTC. This encodes CASSFWVIETQYF. V and J are TRBV12-3 or TRBV12-4 and TRBJ2-5; D ambiguous. V was cut by 3 bases and J by 4 bases, with 9 bases left in between. This CDR3 spans 13 amino acids.

The J gene is TRBJ2-5, the V gene TRBV28; D is undetermined. Trimming took 7 bases from V and 2 from J, leaving 14 bases between them. Germline CDR1 and CDR2: MDHEN and SYDVKM. The length of the CDR3 is 14 residues. Here the CDR3 reads CASISEGQQETQYF. Here the CDR3 DNA reads TGTGCCAGCATTTCCGAAGGGCAACAAGAGACCCAGTACTTC. The full variable domain, in which reference TRBV28 and TRBJ2-5 provide the parts outside the CDR3, is DVKVTQSSRYLVKRTGEKVFLECVQDMDHENMFWYRQDPGLGLRLIYFSYDVKMKEKGDIPEGYSVSREKKERFSLILESASTNQTSMYLCASISEGQQETQYFGPGTRLLVL.

This chain connects TRBV6-6 to TRBJ1-1; no definite D call. This CDR3 spans 18 amino acids. Germline V gives CDR1 MNHNY, CDR2 SVGAGI (reference sequence). Trimming left V 5 bases short and J 4 bases short, with 26 bases between. CDR3 DNA: TGTGCCAGCAGTCTTTTACCTCCAACCACCAATACATTCACTGAAGCTTTCTTT. It encodes CASSLLPPTTNTFTEAFF.

About this clone: This CDR3 is also generated by other DNA sequences in the sample. This chain uses TRBV19 with TRBJ1-2; TRBD1 might be the D (5 bases). CDR3 length: 13 residues. Per germline, CDR1 LNHDA and CDR2 SQIVND (reference sequence). V lost 4 bases, J lost 1 base, and 7 bases lay in between. DNA for the CDR3: TGTGCCAGTAGTAGGGACGGTAACTATGGCTACACCTTC. Its translation is CASSRDGNYGYTF. Variable domain in full (rest from reference TRBV19 and TRBJ1-2): DGGITQSPKYLFRKEGQNVTLSCEQNLNHDAMYWYRQDPGQGLRLIYYSQIVNDFQKGDIAEGYSVSREKKESFPLTVTSAQKNPTAFYLCASSRDGNYGYTFGSGTRLTVV.

The rearrangement links TRBV4-3 to TRBJ2-7, with TRBD1 as a possible D gene (6 bases). V was clipped by 4 bases and J by 2 bases, with 24 bases between them. CDR1 and CDR2 from the germline V gene are LGHNA and YSLEER. This CDR3 comprises 18 residues. This chain's CDR3 is CASSPPNTGHRVPYEQYF. The CDR3 nucleotides read TGCGCCAGCAGCCCCCCCAACACCGGACACAGGGTTCCCTACGAGCAGTACTTC.

This rearrangement joins TRBV14 to TRBJ1-1; maybe TRBD1 (5 bases). This CDR3 comprises 14 residues. Germline V CDR1 and CDR2: SGHDN, FVKESK. V lost 9 bases and J 11 bases, leaving 25 bases between the germline ends. In DNA, the CDR3 is TGTGCCAGTGGCCTGGGGCCTCCATCCGTAACGGCTTTCTTT. Amino acid sequence: CASGLGPPSVTAFF.

The chain recombines TRBV11-2 with TRBJ2-7, with 10 bases lining up with TRBD2. CDR3 length equals 18 residues. Trimming removed 3 bases from V and 1 base from J; junction bases left unmatched: 12. Looked up from germline, CDR1 is SGHAT and CDR2 is FQNNGV. CDR3 sequence (DNA): TGTGCCAGCAGCTTTGAACGCGTCGGTAGCGGGGGGTCCTACGAGCAGTACTTC. Encoded protein: CASSFERVGSGGSYEQYF.

The V call is TRBV11-2, the J call TRBJ2-3, with D perhaps TRBD1 (6 bases). V was shortened by 5 bases and J by 2 bases, with 14 bases between the two germline ends. The CDR3 runs 15 residues. The germline V gene encodes CDR1 SGHAT and CDR2 FQNNGV. The CDR3, as DNA: TGTGCCAGCAGCCGAGACAGGACGCCCACAGATACGCAGTATTTT. Translation: CASSRDRTPTDTQYF. Drawing the rest from reference TRBV11-2 and TRBJ2-3, the complete variable domain is EAGVAQSPRYKIIEKRQSVAFWCNPISGHATLYWYQQILGQGPKLLIQFQNNGVVDDSQLPKDRFSAERLKGVDSTLKIQPAKLEDSAVYLCASSRDRTPTDTQYFGPGTRLTVL.

The CDR3 coding sequence is TGTGCCAGCAGCTTAGCGACTGGGGGCGCGCTCTATGGCTACACCTTC. Protein: CASSLATGGALYGYTF. The V and J genes are TRBV7-9 and TRBJ1-2; tentative D call: TRBD1 (6 bases). Between the trimmed V and J ends, which lost 0 bases and 4 bases, there was a span of 15 bases. Germline V gene data show CDR1 as SEHNR and CDR2 as FQNEAQ (reference sequence). This CDR3 comprises 16 residues.

The chain combines TRBV3-1 (or the pseudogene TRBV3-2) with TRBJ1-1, with D tentatively TRBD1 (5 bases). Per germline, CDR1 LGHDT and CDR2 YNNKEL (reference sequence). The CDR3 contains 12 residues. Between the trimmed V and J ends, which lost 11 bases and 0 bases, there was a span of 10 bases. The CDR3 DNA follows: TGTGCCTCTCAGACAGTGAACACTGAAGCTTTCTTT. It yields the protein CASQTVNTEAFF.

The V and J genes are TRBV5-8 and TRBJ1-5; D gene unclear. Trimming stripped 1 base from V and 0 bases from J, with 8 bases between. CDR3 size: 15 residues. Looked up from germline, CDR1 is SGHTS and CDR2 is YDEGEE. The CDR3 nucleotides read TGTGCCAGCAGCTTGCTAGTGTATAGCAATCAGCCCCAGCATTTT. Residues: CASSLLVYSNQPQHF.

The rearrangement links TRBV5-1 to TRBJ1-1; D remains ambiguous. The CDR3 totals 14 residues. The V end lost 3 bases, the J end lost 1 base, and 10 bases lay between the germline ends. Per germline, CDR1 SGHRS and CDR2 YFSETQ. The CDR3 spells CASSSADGNTEAFF. The CDR3 nucleotides are TGCGCCAGCAGCTCGGCGGACGGGAACACTGAAGCTTTCTTT.

The V gene is TRBV7-9, the J gene TRBJ1-3; D gene unclear. Trimming took 5 bases from V and 3 from J, leaving 17 bases between them. Germline CDR1 is SEHNR and CDR2 is FQNEAQ (reference sequence). This CDR3 region has 16 residues. The CDR3 bases are TGTGCCAGCAGCGTTCCGAGTGGGTCGGGTGGAAACACCATATATTTT. It specifies CASSVPSGSGGNTIYF.

This chain joins TRBV27 and TRBJ2-6, with 7 nucleotides matching TRBD1. This CDR3 has 18 residues. V gave up 6 bases and J gave up 4 bases; unmatched junction bases: 15. The V gene's germline CDR1 is MNHEY and CDR2 SMNVEV (reference sequence). This chain's CDR3 is CASSPTGFSLSGANVLTF. The CDR3, as DNA: TGTGCCAGCAGCCCGACAGGGTTTTCACTCTCGGGGGCCAACGTCCTGACTTTC. Combining the CDR3 with reference TRBV27 and TRBJ2-6 gives the whole variable domain EAQVTQNPRYLITVTGKKLTVTCSQNMNHEYMSWYRQDPGLGLRQIYYSMNVEVTDKGDVPEGYKVSRKEKRNFPLILESPSPNQTSLYFCASSPTGFSLSGANVLTFGAGSRLTVL.

Worth noting for this clone: Different DNA sequences within this sample yield the same CDR3. This chain links TRBV6-5 with TRBJ1-5; TRBD1 is a possible D gene (5 bases). CDR3 size: 15 residues. With 0 bases removed from V and 2 bases from J, the gap between germline ends came to 8 bases. CDR1 MNHEY and CDR2 SVGAGI come from the germline V gene. CDR3: CASSYSGGGNQPQHF. CDR3 coding DNA: TGTGCCAGCAGTTACTCGGGAGGGGGCAATCAGCCCCAGCATTTT.